This is a list of T cell receptor beta chains from one sample in a study of T-cell reconstitution after alpha-beta-depleted transplantation in children. MiXCR, run by TCRdb on the PCR reads, gives a single entry per CDR3 protein. The sample has more than 200,000 distinct CDR3 sequences, over 20% seen once. Sample: PBMCs, taken before TCRalphabeta/CD19-depleted stem cell transplant. The receptors shown here come from a girl aged 2 to 9 with Fanconi anemia, due to receive a stem cell transplant. Both conserved end residues are part of each CDR3. A D gene is named only where the DNA matches it firmly. Not all rows give a size; the values are once, few, many and, for expanded clones, a class.

size: many
J: TRBJ2-1
D: -
V: TRBV10-3
CDR3: CAADSKGGEQFF
DNA: TGTGCCGCGGACAGTAAAGGTGGGGAGCAGTTCTTC

size: -
J: TRBJ2-1
D: TRBD1
V: TRBV7-3
CDR3: CASSLTLPGRYGTANEQFF
DNA: TGTGCCAGCAGCTTAACCCTACCTGGTAGGTATGGGACAGCGAATGAGCAGTTCTTC

size: -
J: TRBJ2-7
D: -
V: TRBV20-1
CDR3: CSAPLDSAYEQYF
DNA: TGCAGTGCCCCTTTGGACAGCGCCTACGAGCAGTACTTC

size: few
J: TRBJ2-1
D: -
V: TRBV20-1
CDR3: CITNLWRNEQFF
DNA: TGCATAACGAATCTCTGGAGGAATGAGCAGTTCTTC

size: few
J: TRBJ2-7
D: -
V: TRBV20-1
CDR3: CSASGEVSYEQYF
DNA: TGCAGTGCTAGCGGGGAGGTCTCCTACGAGCAGTACTTC

size: many
J: TRBJ2-7
D: TRBD1
V: TRBV28
CDR3: CASSLAPRQGYSYEQYF
DNA: TGTGCCAGCAGTTTAGCCCCCCGACAGGGTTATTCCTACGAGCAGTACTTC

size: many
J: TRBJ2-7
D: -
V: TRBV18
CDR3: CASSLDTRTSEQYF
DNA: TGTGCCAGCTCACTCGACACCCGGACCTCCGAGCAGTACTTC

size: many
J: TRBJ2-1
D: -
V: TRBV29-1
CDR3: CSVGGLRQFF
DNA: TGCAGCGTTGGTGGACTACGGCAGTTCTTC

size: -
J: TRBJ2-1
D: -
V: TRBV18
CDR3: CASSPLGAGPDPFF
DNA: TGTGCCAGCTCACCCCTAGGGGCAGGACCTGATCCGTTCTTC

size: few
J: TRBJ1-6
D: -
V: TRBV5-1
CDR3: CASSLSTQDNSPLHF
DNA: TGCGCCAGCAGCTTGAGTACACAGGATAATTCACCCCTCCACTTT

size: few
J: TRBJ2-3
D: TRBD2
V: TRBV11-2
CDR3: CASSLDGGRAASQYF
DNA: TGTGCCAGCAGCTTAGATGGGGGGAGGGCTGCATCGCAGTATTTT

size: -
J: TRBJ2-1
D: TRBD2
V: TRBV20-1
CDR3: CSAISGRHSYNEQFF
DNA: TGCAGTGCTATTAGCGGGAGGCACTCCTACAATGAGCAGTTCTTC

size: -
J: TRBJ2-7
D: TRBD2
V: TRBV20-1
CDR3: CSARLSGRASSYEQYF
DNA: TGCAGTGCTAGACTAAGCGGGAGGGCCTCCTCCTACGAGCAGTACTTC

size: many
J: TRBJ1-4
D: -
V: TRBV6-1
CDR3: CASSEGNEKLFF
DNA: TGTGCCAGCAGTGAGGGCAATGAAAAACTGTTTTTT

size: many
J: TRBJ2-2
D: TRBD2
V: TRBV20-1
CDR3: CSAELGLAGAGGELFF
DNA: TGCAGTGCCGAGTTGGGACTAGCGGGAGCTGGCGGGGAGCTGTTTTTT

size: many
J: TRBJ2-1
D: TRBD2
V: TRBV20-1
CDR3: CSARDPVAGGPFEQFF
DNA: TGCAGTGCTAGAGATCCTGTCGCGGGAGGGCCCTTTGAGCAGTTCTTC

size: -
J: TRBJ2-5
D: -
V: TRBV6-5
CDR3: CASSYGPASFSQETQYF
DNA: TGTGCCAGCAGTTACGGGCCGGCTAGTTTCTCTCAAGAGACCCAGTACTTC

size: -
J: TRBJ2-7
D: -
V: TRBV20-1
CDR3: CSAEDGPYEQYF
DNA: TGCAGTGCTGAAGATGGCCCCTACGAGCAGTACTTC

size: -
J: TRBJ2-5
D: TRBD1
V: TRBV7-3
CDR3: CASSLFPGQQETQYF
DNA: TGTGCCAGCAGCTTATTCCCGGGACAGCAAGAGACCCAGTACTTC

size: once
J: TRBJ2-3
D: TRBD2
V: TRBV12-3/TRBV12-4
CDR3: CASRLAGTITDTQYF
DNA: TGTGCCAGCAGATTAGCGGGGACAATCACAGATACGCAGTATTTT

size: few
J: TRBJ2-1
D: TRBD2
V: TRBV7-6
CDR3: CASSLEASGVNNEQFF
DNA: TGTGCCAGCAGCTTAGAGGCTAGCGGGGTTAACAATGAGCAGTTCTTC

size: many
J: TRBJ2-7
D: -
V: TRBV3-1
CDR3: CASSQGTYYGEQYF
DNA: TGTGCCAGCAGCCAAGGGACATATTACGGCGAGCAGTACTTC

size: -
J: TRBJ2-1
D: -
V: TRBV19
CDR3: CASSMGDEQFF
DNA: TGTGCCAGTAGTATGGGTGATGAGCAGTTCTTC

size: -
J: TRBJ2-2
D: TRBD2
V: TRBV20-1
CDR3: CSARGGLAALTTNTGELFF
DNA: TGCAGTGCTAGAGGGGGACTAGCGGCCCTCACGACGAACACCGGGGAGCTGTTTTTT

size: -
J: TRBJ2-1
D: TRBD2
V: TRBV4-2
CDR3: CASRGPGGGAYEQFF
DNA: TGTGCCAGCCGGGGCCCCGGCGGGGGGGCTTATGAGCAGTTCTTC

size: few
J: TRBJ2-7
D: TRBD1
V: TRBV24-1
CDR3: CATSDPGTGNHEQYF
DNA: TGTGCCACCAGTGATCCCGGGACAGGGAACCACGAGCAGTACTTC

size: -
J: TRBJ2-5
D: TRBD1
V: TRBV2
CDR3: CASNAQGEETQYF
DNA: TGTGCCAGCAATGCACAGGGGGAAGAGACCCAGTACTTC

size: many
J: TRBJ1-1
D: -
V: TRBV19
CDR3: CASSTLYTEAFF
DNA: TGTGCCAGTAGTACCCTTTACACTGAAGCTTTCTTT

size: -
J: TRBJ2-1
D: -
V: TRBV7-3
CDR3: CASSLNQAEYNEQFF
DNA: TGTGCCAGCAGCTTAAACCAGGCCGAATACAATGAGCAGTTCTTC

size: many
J: TRBJ2-5
D: -
V: TRBV21-1
CDR3: CASSVTSEQGGETQYF
DNA: TGTGCCAGCAGCGTGACTAGCGAACAGGGGGGGGAGACCCAGTACTTC

size: few
J: TRBJ2-2
D: -
V: TRBV20-1
CDR3: CSATGAGELFF
DNA: TGCAGTGCTACAGGGGCCGGGGAGCTGTTTTTT

size: many
J: TRBJ1-6
D: -
V: TRBV20-1
CDR3: CSADQGSPLHF
DNA: TGCAGTGCGGACCAGGGTTCACCCCTCCACTTT

size: few
J: TRBJ2-7
D: -
V: TRBV28
CDR3: CASREAGSAYEQYF
DNA: TGTGCCAGCAGAGAGGCGGGGTCGGCCTACGAGCAGTACTTC

size: few
J: TRBJ2-7
D: -
V: TRBV11-2
CDR3: CASSMTLWDYEQYF
DNA: TGTGCCAGCAGCATGACACTTTGGGACTACGAGCAGTACTTC

size: -
J: TRBJ1-2
D: -
V: TRBV18
CDR3: CASSPPGSRVGNYGYTF
DNA: TGTGCCAGCTCACCACCCGGGAGCAGGGTCGGAAACTATGGCTACACCTTC

size: many
J: TRBJ2-5
D: -
V: TRBV7-7
CDR3: CASSLGFRETQYF
DNA: TGTGCCAGCAGCTTGGGGTTCAGGGAGACCCAGTACTTC

size: -
J: TRBJ2-2
D: -
V: TRBV7-8
CDR3: CASSLLTGTPTGELFF
DNA: TGTGCCAGCAGCCTATTAACCGGGACACCTACCGGGGAGCTGTTTTTT

size: many
J: TRBJ2-7
D: -
V: TRBV12-3/TRBV12-4
CDR3: CASSPFLGYYEQYF
DNA: TGTGCCAGCAGTCCCTTCTTAGGCTATTACGAGCAGTACTTC

size: -
J: TRBJ2-2
D: -
V: TRBV7-6
CDR3: CASSLRVAGMNTGELFF
DNA: TGTGCCAGCAGCTTAAGGGTGGCGGGTATGAACACCGGGGAGCTGTTTTTT

size: -
J: TRBJ2-2
D: -
V: TRBV7-9
CDR3: CASTSRTTNTGELFF
DNA: TGTGCCAGCACCTCCAGGACAACGAACACCGGGGAGCTGTTTTTT

size: many
J: TRBJ2-7
D: -
V: TRBV5-1
CDR3: CASSITGTYEQYF
DNA: TGCGCCAGCAGCATTACAGGGACCTACGAGCAGTACTTC

size: -
J: TRBJ2-5
D: -
V: TRBV5-4
CDR3: CASSEDRKTQYF
DNA: TGTGCCAGCAGCGAAGACAGGAAGACCCAGTACTTC

size: -
J: TRBJ1-2
D: TRBD1
V: TRBV20-1
CDR3: CSAKRGRGYGYTF
DNA: TGCAGTGCCAAGAGGGGGCGCGGATATGGCTACACCTTC

size: -
J: TRBJ1-5
D: TRBD1
V: TRBV28
CDR3: CASSLTGAQPQHF
DNA: TGTGCCAGCAGTTTGACAGGGGCCCAGCCCCAGCATTTT

size: -
J: TRBJ2-4
D: TRBD2
V: TRBV18
CDR3: CASSPYTGLAGALNIQYF
DNA: TGTGCCAGCTCACCCTACACTGGACTAGCGGGAGCACTAAACATTCAGTACTTC

size: -
J: TRBJ2-1
D: TRBD2
V: TRBV7-9
CDR3: CASTYTSGANEQFF
DNA: TGTGCCAGCACCTATACTAGCGGGGCGAATGAGCAGTTCTTC

size: many
J: TRBJ2-7
D: -
V: TRBV28
CDR3: CASRGPVDEQYF
DNA: TGTGCCAGCAGAGGGCCAGTAGACGAGCAGTACTTC

size: many
J: TRBJ2-1
D: TRBD2
V: TRBV20-1
CDR3: CSAQGTSPYNEQFF
DNA: TGCAGTGCTCAAGGGACTAGCCCTTACAATGAGCAGTTCTTC

size: -
J: TRBJ2-3
D: TRBD1
V: TRBV10-1
CDR3: CASSDLGQGSDTQYF
DNA: TGCGCCAGCAGTGATCTCGGACAGGGCAGTGATACGCAGTATTTT

size: -
J: TRBJ2-5
D: -
V: TRBV2
CDR3: CASSEFPMGGETQYF
DNA: TGTGCCAGCAGTGAATTTCCGATGGGCGGGGAGACCCAGTACTTC

size: -
J: TRBJ2-2
D: -
V: TRBV20-1
CDR3: CSASRTYTGELFF
DNA: TGCAGTGCCTCGAGGACTTACACCGGGGAGCTGTTTTTT

size: -
J: TRBJ2-3
D: TRBD2
V: TRBV2
CDR3: CASKPSGGDTQYF
DNA: TGTGCCAGTAAGCCTAGCGGGGGGGATACGCAGTATTTT

size: few
J: TRBJ2-1
D: -
V: TRBV29-1
CDR3: CSADRIYNEQFF
DNA: TGCAGCGCCGACAGAATCTACAATGAGCAGTTCTTC